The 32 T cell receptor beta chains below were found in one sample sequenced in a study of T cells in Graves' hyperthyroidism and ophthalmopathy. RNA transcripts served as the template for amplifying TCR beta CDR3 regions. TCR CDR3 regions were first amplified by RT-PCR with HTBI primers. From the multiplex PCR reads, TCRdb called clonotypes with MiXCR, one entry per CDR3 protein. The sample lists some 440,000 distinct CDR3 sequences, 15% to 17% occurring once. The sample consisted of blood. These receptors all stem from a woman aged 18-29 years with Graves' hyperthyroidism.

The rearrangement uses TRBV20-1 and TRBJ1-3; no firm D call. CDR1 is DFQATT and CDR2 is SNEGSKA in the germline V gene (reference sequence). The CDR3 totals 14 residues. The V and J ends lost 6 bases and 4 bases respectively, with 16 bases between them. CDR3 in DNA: TGCAGTGCCCTAGAGCCGCTGGGGGGAAACACCATATATTTT. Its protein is CSALEPLGGNTIYF.

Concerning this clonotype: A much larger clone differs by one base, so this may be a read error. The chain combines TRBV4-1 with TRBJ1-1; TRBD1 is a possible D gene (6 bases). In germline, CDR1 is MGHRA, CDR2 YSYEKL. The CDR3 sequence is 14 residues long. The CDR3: CASRWGQGNAEAFF. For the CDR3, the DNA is TGCGCCAGCAGATGGGGGCAGGGGAACGCTGAAGCTTTCTTT.

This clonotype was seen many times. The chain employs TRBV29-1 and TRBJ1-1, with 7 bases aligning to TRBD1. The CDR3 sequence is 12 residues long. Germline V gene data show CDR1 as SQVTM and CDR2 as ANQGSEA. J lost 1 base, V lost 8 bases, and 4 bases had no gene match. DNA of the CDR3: TGCAGCTCCGGGACAGCGAACACTGAAGCTTTCTTT. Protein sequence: CSSGTANTEAFF.

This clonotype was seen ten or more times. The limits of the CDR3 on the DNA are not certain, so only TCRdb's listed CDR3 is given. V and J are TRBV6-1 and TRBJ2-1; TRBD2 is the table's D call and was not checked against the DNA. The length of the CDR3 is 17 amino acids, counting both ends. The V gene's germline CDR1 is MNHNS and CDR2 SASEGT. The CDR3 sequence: CASSSSRLAGAYNEQFF.

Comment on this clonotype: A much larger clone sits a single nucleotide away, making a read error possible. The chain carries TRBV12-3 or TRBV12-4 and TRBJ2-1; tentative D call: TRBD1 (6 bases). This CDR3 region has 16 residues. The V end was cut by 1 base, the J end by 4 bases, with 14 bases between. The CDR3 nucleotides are TGTGCCAGCAGTTTAGGACAGGCTGTTAATTACAATGAGCAGTTCTTC. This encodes CASSLGQAVNYNEQFF.

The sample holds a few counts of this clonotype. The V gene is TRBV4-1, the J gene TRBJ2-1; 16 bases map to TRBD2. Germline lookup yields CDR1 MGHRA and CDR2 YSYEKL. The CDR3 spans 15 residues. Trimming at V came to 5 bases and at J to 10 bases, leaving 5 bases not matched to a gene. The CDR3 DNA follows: TGCGCCAGCAGCTCGGGACTAGCGGGGGGGCGGGAGCAGTTCTTC. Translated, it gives CASSSGLAGGREQFF.

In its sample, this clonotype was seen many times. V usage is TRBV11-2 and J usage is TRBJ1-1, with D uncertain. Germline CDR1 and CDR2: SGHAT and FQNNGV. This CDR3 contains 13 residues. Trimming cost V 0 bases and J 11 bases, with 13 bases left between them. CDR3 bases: TGTGCCAGCAGCTTAGATCGCGCAACGGGGGCTTTCTTT. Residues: CASSLDRATGAFF.

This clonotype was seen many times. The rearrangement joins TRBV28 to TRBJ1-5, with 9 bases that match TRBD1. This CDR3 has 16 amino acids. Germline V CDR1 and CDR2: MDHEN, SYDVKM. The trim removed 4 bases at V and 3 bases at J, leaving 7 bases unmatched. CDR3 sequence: CASSSPGQGLNQPQHF. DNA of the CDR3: TGTGCCAGCAGTTCCCCGGGACAGGGCCTCAATCAGCCCCAGCATTTT.

The CDR3, as DNA: TGCGCCAGCAGCCAAGGGGGGTTGCAGGAACCCCACCATTCACCCCTCCACTTT. This gives the protein CASSQGGLQEPHHSPLHF. V and J are TRBV4-1 and TRBJ1-6; perhaps TRBD1 as D (5 bases). The CDR3 extends over 18 amino acids. With 1 base removed from V and 8 bases from J, the gap between germline ends came to 21 bases. Per the germline V gene, CDR1 is MGHRA and CDR2 is YSYEKL.

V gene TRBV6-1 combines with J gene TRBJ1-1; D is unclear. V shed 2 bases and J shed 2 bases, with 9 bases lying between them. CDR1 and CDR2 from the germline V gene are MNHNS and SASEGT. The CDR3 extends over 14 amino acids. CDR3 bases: TGTGCCAGCAGTGAAAACGAGAGAAACACTGAAGCTTTCTTT. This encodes CASSENERNTEAFF.

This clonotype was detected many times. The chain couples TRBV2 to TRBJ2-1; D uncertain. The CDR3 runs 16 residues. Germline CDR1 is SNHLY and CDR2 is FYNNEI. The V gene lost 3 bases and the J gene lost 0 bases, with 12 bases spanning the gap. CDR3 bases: TGTGCCAGCAGTGATCTTGTCTTAAGCTCCTACAATGAGCAGTTCTTC. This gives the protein CASSDLVLSSYNEQFF.

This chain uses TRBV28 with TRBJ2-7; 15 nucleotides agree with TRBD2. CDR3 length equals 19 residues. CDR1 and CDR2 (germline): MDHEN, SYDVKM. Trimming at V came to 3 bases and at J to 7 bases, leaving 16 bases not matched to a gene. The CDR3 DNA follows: TGTGCCAGCAGTTTTTATGGGGCAGGGGGACTAGCGGGGGGATGGGAGCAGTACTTC. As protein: CASSFYGAGGLAGGWEQYF.

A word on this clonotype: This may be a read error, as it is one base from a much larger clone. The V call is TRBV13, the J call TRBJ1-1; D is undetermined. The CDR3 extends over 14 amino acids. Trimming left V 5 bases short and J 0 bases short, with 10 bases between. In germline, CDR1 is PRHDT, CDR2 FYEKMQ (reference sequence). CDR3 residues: CASSVLIVNTEAFF. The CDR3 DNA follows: TGTGCCAGCAGCGTCTTAATCGTGAACACTGAAGCTTTCTTT.

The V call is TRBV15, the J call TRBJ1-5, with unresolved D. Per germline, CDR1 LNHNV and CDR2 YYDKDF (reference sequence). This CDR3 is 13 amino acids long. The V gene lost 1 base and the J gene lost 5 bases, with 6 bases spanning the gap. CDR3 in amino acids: CATSRGTDQPQHF. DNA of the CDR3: TGTGCCACCAGCAGAGGGACGGATCAGCCCCAGCATTTT.

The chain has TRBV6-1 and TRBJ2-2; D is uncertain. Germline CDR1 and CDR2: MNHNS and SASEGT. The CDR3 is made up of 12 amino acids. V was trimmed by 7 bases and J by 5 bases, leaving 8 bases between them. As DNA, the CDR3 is TGTGCCAGCAAGACTTGGACCGGGGAGCTGTTTTTT. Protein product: CASKTWTGELFF.

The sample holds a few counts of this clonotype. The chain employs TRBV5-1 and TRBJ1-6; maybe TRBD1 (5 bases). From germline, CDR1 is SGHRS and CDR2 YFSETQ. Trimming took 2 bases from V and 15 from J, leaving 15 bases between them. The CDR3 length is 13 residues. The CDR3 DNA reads TGCGCCAGCAGCTTTCGCGCGGCAGGGCACCTCCACTTT. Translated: CASSFRAAGHLHF.

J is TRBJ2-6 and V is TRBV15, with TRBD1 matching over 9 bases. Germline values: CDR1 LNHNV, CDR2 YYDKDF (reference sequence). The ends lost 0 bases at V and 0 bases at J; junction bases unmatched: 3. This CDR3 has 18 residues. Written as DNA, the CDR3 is TGTGCCACCAGCAGAGATTTGGGACAGGGCTCTGGGGCCAACGTCCTGACTTTC. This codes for CATSRDLGQGSGANVLTF.

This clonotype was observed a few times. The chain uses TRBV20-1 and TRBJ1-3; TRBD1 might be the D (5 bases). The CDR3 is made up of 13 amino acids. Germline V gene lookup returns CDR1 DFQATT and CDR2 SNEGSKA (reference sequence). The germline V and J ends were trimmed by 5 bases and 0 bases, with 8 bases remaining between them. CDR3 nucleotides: TGCAGTGCTCAGGGAGTCTCTGGAAACACCATATATTTT. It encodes CSAQGVSGNTIYF.

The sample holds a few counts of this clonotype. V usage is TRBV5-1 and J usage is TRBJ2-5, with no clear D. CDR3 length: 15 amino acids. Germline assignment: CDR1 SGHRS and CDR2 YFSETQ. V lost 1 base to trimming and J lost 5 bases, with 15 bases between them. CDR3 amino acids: CASSLSQPAGETQYF. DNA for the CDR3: TGCGCCAGCAGCTTGAGTCAACCAGCTGGTGAGACCCAGTACTTC.

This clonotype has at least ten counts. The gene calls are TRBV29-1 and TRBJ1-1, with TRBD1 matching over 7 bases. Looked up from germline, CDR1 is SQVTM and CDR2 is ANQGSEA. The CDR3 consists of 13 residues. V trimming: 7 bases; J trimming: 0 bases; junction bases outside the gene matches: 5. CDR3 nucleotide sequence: TGCAGCGGTGCGGGACAGCTGAACACTGAAGCTTTCTTT. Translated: CSGAGQLNTEAFF.

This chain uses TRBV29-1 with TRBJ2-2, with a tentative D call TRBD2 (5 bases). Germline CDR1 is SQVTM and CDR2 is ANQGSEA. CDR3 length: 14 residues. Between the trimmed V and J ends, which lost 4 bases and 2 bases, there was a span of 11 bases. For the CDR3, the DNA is TGCAGCGTTGGCCAGGACTCCAACACCGGGGAGCTGTTTTTT. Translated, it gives CSVGQDSNTGELFF.

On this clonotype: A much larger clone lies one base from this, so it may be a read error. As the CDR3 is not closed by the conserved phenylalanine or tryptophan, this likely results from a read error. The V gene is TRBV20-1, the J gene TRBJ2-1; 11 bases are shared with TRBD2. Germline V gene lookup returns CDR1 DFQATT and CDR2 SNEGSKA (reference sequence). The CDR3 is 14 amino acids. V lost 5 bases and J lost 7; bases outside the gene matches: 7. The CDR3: CSAQPTSGINEQFL. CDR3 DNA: TGCAGTGCTCAGCCGACTAGCGGGATAAATGAGCAGTTCCTC.

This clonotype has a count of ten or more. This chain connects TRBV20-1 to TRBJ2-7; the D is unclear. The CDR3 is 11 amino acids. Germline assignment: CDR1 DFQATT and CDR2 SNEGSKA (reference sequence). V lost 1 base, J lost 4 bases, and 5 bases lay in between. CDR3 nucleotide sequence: TGCAGTGCTAGAGGCCCTTACGAGCAGTACTTC. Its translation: CSARGPYEQYF.

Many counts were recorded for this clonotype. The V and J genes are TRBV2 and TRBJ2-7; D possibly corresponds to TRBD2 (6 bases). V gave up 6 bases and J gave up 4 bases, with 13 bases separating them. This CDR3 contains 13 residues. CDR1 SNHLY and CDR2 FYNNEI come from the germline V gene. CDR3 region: CASRTISGYEQYF. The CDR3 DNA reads TGTGCCAGCAGGACCATTAGCGGATACGAGCAGTACTTC.

CDR3: CASSVERAGANVLTF. In DNA, the CDR3 is TGTGCCAGCAGCGTAGAAAGGGCTGGGGCCAACGTCCTGACTTTC. The rearrangement uses TRBV9 and TRBJ2-6; D unclear. Germline lookup yields CDR1 SGDLS and CDR2 YYNGEE. The CDR3 is 15 residues long. V lost 0 bases to trimming and J lost 2 bases, with 6 bases between them.

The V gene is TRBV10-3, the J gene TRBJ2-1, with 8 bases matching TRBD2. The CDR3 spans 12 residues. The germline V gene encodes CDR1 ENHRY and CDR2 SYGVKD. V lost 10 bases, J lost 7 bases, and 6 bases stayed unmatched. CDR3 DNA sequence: TGTGCCACGGGGGGGCTGAAGAATGAGCAGTTCTTC. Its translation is CATGGLKNEQFF.

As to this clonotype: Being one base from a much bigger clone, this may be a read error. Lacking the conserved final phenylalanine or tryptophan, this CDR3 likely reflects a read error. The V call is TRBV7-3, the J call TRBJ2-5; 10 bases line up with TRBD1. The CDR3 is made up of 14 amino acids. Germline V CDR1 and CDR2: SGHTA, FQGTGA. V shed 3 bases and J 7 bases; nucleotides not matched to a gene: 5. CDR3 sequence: CASSFRDRGWTQYL. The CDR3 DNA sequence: TGTGCCAGCAGCTTCCGGGACAGGGGATGGACCCAGTACCTC.

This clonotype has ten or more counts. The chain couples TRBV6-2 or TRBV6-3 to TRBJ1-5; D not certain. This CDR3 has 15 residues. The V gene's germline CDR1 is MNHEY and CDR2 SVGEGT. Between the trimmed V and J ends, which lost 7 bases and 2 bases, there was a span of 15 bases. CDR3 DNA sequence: TGTGCCAGCACTCCCCGGGTAGGGCGCAATCAGCCCCAGCATTTT. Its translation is CASTPRVGRNQPQHF.

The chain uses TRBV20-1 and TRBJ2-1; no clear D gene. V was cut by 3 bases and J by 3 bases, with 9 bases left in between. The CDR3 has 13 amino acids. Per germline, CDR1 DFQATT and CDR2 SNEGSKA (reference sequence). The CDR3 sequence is CSASSSNYNEQFF. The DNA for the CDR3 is TGCAGTGCTAGCTCTTCAAACTACAATGAGCAGTTCTTC.

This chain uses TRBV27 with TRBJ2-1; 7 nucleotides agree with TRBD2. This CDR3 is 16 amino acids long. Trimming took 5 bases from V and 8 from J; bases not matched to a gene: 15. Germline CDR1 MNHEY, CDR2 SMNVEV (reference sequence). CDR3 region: CASSTREGGRSYEQFF. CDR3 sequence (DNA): TGTGCCAGCAGTACCCGAGAGGGCGGGAGAAGCTATGAGCAGTTCTTC.

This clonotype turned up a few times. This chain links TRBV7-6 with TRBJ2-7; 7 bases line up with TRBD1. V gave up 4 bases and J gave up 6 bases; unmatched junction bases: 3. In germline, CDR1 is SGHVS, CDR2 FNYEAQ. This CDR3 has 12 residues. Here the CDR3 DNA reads TGTGCCAGCAGCTCAGGGGGTCTCGAGCAGTACTTC. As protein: CASSSGGLEQYF.

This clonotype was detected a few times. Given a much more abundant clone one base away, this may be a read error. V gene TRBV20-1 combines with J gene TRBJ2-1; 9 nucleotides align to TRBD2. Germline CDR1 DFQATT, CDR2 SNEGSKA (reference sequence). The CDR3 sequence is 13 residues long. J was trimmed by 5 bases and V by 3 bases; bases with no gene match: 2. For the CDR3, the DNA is TGCAGTGCTAGTAAGCGGGGGGACAATGAGCAGTTCTTC. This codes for CSASKRGDNEQFF.